A single T cell receptor (beta chain) is shown here with its context. No cognate antigen has been identified for it. The input lacks base qualities; no much larger clone sits a single base away. This sample was taken from a study of blood T cell repertoires in COVID-19 (dated by TCRdb to 2019 to 2021). About the study as a whole: Collaborator samples came from the United States, Italy and Spain and covered acute and convalescent phases of COVID-19. Where HLA class I and class II types were available, the types were taken from metadata supplied by the sample provider, not from assay-based typing. The samples were drawn from the first 160 participants of the ongoing ImmuneRACE study and from under 1,500 subjects provided by 6 global collaborators. The dataset comprised deeply sampled blood TCRbeta repertoires from subjects exposed to, actively infected with, or recovered from COVID-19. The material from the prospective study consisted of cDNA or gDNA derived from T cells, B-cell-depleted T cells, or PBMCs. Sample metadata almost always included a de-identified subject ID, COVID-19 status, age in years and sex. The repertoires were released in a freely available public database intended as a resource for research on the immune response to SARS-CoV-2. Study-wide findings and limitations: How much clinical and demographic metadata was included differed by source and by participant, and the metadata was provided uncurated.

The immunoSEQ Assay, a bias-controlled multiplex PCR, was used to amplify TCRbeta CDR3 regions from genomic DNA. The study's own analysis went as follows. Nucleated cell counts per sample were estimated from amplification of reference gene primers within the assay. Sequence reads were collapsed and filtered to measure the absolute abundance of every unique TCRbeta CDR3 rearrangement. For each sample, productive Simpson clonality was calculated by taking the square root of Simpson's diversity index across productive rearrangements. Drawn from immuneACCESS, this table holds only the in-frame rearrangements with V and J called that TCRdb kept. Clones are partly lost; checked studies trace under half to an unresolved V gene and leave the rest unexplained. V and J calls and clone size are those listed in that table; D and trimming were worked out from the DNA. A total of 350,000 to 450,000 clones appear in this sample, about 88% of them only once. The ten largest clones add up to less than 3.5% of the sample.

Each collaborating institution followed its own protocols to collect whole blood in K2EDTA tubes. For TCRbeta analysis, collaborators shipped samples in one of three forms: frozen whole blood, isolated PBMCs, or DNA extracted from either of those sample types. For this chain, trimming is 0 bases at the V end and 9 bases at the J end, and the number of junction bases without a gene match is 21. The germline V gene (reference sequence) sets CDR1 to LNHNV and CDR2 to YYDKDF. The CDR3 spans 21 residues, from the cysteine through the phenylalanine. Only the CDR3 portion is preserved as DNA: 63 bases, with reading frame beginning at the first base.

The sample consisted of peripheral blood. The chain couples TRBV15 to TRBJ1-6, with 9 bases matching TRBD1. The sequence was collected from a human donor in a cohort sampled during active COVID-19. Here is the DNA: TGTGCCACCAGCAGAGATTATGGGGACAGGGTGAGGTCGTGGTATGGTTCACCCCTCCACTTT. The resulting protein is CATSRDYGDRVRSWYGSPLHF.